This TCR beta chain was recorded in a study of CDR3 diversity in severe acne (dated by TCRdb to between 2018 and 2021). V is cut by 0 bases and J by 6 bases, and the space between the germline ends is 17 bases. The germline V gene (reference sequence) specifies LNHNV as CDR1 and YYDKDF as CDR2. The CDR3, from cysteine to phenylalanine, totals 17 residues. Left in the record is the CDR3 DNA by itself, 51 bases read in frame from the first base. Details on this clonotype: Its specific antigen is unknown. No much larger clonotype is one base removed from it; base qualities were not supplied.

Library creation used PCR. The instrument given in TCRdb is Illumina HiSeq 2000. Starting from the raw public reads, TCRdb applied fastp trimming at Q25, assembled clones with MiXCR and retained in-frame beta chains. Every distinct CDR3 protein forms one entry, paired with its most common genes and DNA. The sample records tens of thousands of distinct CDR3 sequences, about 53% of which are singletons. The ten largest clones capture around 10% of the sample. This clonotype was obtained from a male donor with severe acne vulgaris. The rearrangement combines TRBV15 with TRBJ2-2; the D gene is perhaps TRBD2, on 5 matching bases. The source material was blood. The base sequence is TGTGCCACCAGCAGAGATCAGTTGAGGGCGTGGGCCGGGGAGCTGTTTTTT. It specifies CATSRDQLRAWAGELFF.